Below are 31 T cell receptor beta chains sequenced from a single sample in a study of cytomegalovirus exposure and HLA in healthy donors. Primers included in the PCR were 60 Vbeta and 13 Jbeta primers. Clones were sequenced by immunoSEQ multiplex PCR, and TCRdb holds only the in-frame ones, with some missing. The table records approximately 200,000 clones, over 75% of them present only once. What was sequenced was PBMCs. These receptors all come from a man younger than 35 in good health and CMV-seronegative.

The V call is TRBV5-5, the J call TRBJ2-7; the D gene is possibly TRBD1 (6 bases). This CDR3 has 14 amino acids. Germline V gene sequence: CDR1 SGHKS, CDR2 YYEKEE (reference sequence). Trimming left V 2 bases short and J 2 bases short, with 11 bases between. The CDR3 reads CASSFFGGTYEQYF. The CDR3 DNA sequence: TGTGCCAGCAGCTTTTTTGGGGGCACCTACGAGCAGTACTTC.

In nucleotides, the CDR3 is TGTGCCAGCAGTCTCCCTTCGACAGGCTCTCCCCTCCACTTT. Translation gives CASSLPSTGSPLHF. V and J are TRBV6-5 and TRBJ1-6, with TRBD1 as a possible D gene (6 bases). V lost 5 bases, J lost 13 bases, and 18 bases lay in between. Germline V gene lookup returns CDR1 MNHEY and CDR2 SVGAGI. The CDR3 has 14 residues.

The chain is built from TRBV7-9 and TRBJ2-3; 10 bases map to TRBD2. Germline CDR1 and CDR2: SEHNR and FQNEAQ (reference sequence). This CDR3 has 15 amino acids. V shed 1 base, J shed 5 bases, and the junction held 3 bases outside the gene matches. The CDR3 reads CASSLELAGRDTQYF. The DNA for the CDR3 is TGTGCCAGCAGCTTAGAACTAGCGGGAAGAGATACGCAGTATTTT.

The gene calls are TRBV9 and TRBJ1-6; weak D call: TRBD1 (5 bases). This CDR3 is 16 amino acids long. Trimming shortened V by 0 bases and J by 9 bases, and 16 bases separated the two germline ends. Germline loops: CDR1 SGDLS, CDR2 YYNGEE. The CDR3 here is CASSVGVGGVSSPLHF. The CDR3 region has the DNA TGTGCCAGCAGCGTAGGGGTTGGAGGGGTTAGTTCACCCCTCCACTTT.

The V call is TRBV7-9, the J call TRBJ1-5; D may be TRBD1 (6 bases). This CDR3 comprises 14 residues. Germline CDR1 SEHNR, CDR2 FQNEAQ (reference sequence). With 6 bases removed from V and 6 bases from J, the gap between germline ends came to 15 bases. The CDR3 DNA is TGTGCCAGCAGTCCCGGGACAAGCCCTCAGCCCCAGCATTTT. Translating it yields CASSPGTSPQPQHF.

V usage is TRBV7-3 and J usage is TRBJ1-5, with no clear D. The CDR3 is 13 residues long. The V end lost 3 bases, the J end lost 7 bases, and 10 bases lay between the germline ends. Germline V gene lookup returns CDR1 SGHTA and CDR2 FQGTGA. CDR3 sequence (DNA): TGTGCCAGCAGCTTCCGTATAGAGCAGCCCCAGCATTTT. Translating it yields CASSFRIEQPQHF.

This sequence joins TRBV6-5 and TRBJ2-1; 8 bases agree with TRBD2. The CDR3 covers 15 residues. Germline V gene data show CDR1 as MNHEY and CDR2 as SVGAGI. V lost 5 bases and J lost 5; bases outside the gene matches: 8. CDR3 sequence reads: CASSPRTSRNNEQFF. CDR3 bases: TGTGCCAGCAGTCCTAGGACTAGCAGGAACAATGAGCAGTTCTTC.

V and J are TRBV6-5 and TRBJ1-3; D call uncertain. The CDR3 loop spans 14 amino acids. The ends were cut back, 5 bases at V and 0 bases at J, with 8 bases in the middle. CDR1 is MNHEY, CDR2 SVGAGI, per germline. CDR3 amino acids: CASSKIDSGNTIYF. CDR3 nucleotides: TGTGCCAGCAGTAAGATAGACTCTGGAAACACCATATATTTT.

The V gene is TRBV30, the J gene TRBJ1-3; tentatively, D is TRBD1 (5 bases). The CDR3 has 19 residues. V lost 5 bases, J lost 0 bases, and 26 bases lay in between. Germline V gene lookup returns CDR1 GTSNPN and CDR2 SVGIG (reference sequence). The CDR3 DNA is TGTGCCTGGCAGTCTTTATCCATGGGCGGCGGGGCCTCTGGAAACACCATATATTTT. It yields the protein CAWQSLSMGGGASGNTIYF.

The chain links TRBV2 to TRBJ2-1; 13 bases match TRBD2. The CDR3 runs to 13 residues. Germline CDR1 and CDR2: SNHLY and FYNNEI. The V segment lost 9 bases and the J segment 6 bases; nucleotides outside the gene matches: 2. CDR3 DNA sequence: TGTGCCAGAGGACTAGCGGGGGTCAATGAGCAGTTCTTC. Translated: CARGLAGVNEQFF.

V is TRBV28 and J is TRBJ2-3; 8 bases line up with TRBD2. CDR3 size: 16 residues. J lost 1 base, V lost 6 bases, and 9 bases had no gene match. Germline CDR1 MDHEN, CDR2 SYDVKM. CDR3 DNA sequence: TGTGCCAGCAGGCTAGGGGCGGGAGGTGGCACAGATACGCAGTATTTT. Translated, it gives CASRLGAGGGTDTQYF.

This chain connects TRBV9 to TRBJ2-2; 9 nucleotides line up with TRBD2. CDR1 is SGDLS, CDR2 YYNGEE, per germline. The trim removed 0 bases at V and 5 bases at J, leaving 11 bases unmatched. The CDR3 runs to 18 residues. CDR3 in DNA: TGTGCCAGCAGCGTAGTTCCCGGCGGGAGGGACCAAACCGGGGAGCTGTTTTTT. Protein: CASSVVPGGRDQTGELFF.

J is TRBJ2-7 and V is TRBV5-3; no reliable D call. TRBV5-3 is an ORF, with its function uncertain. The ends were cut back, 6 bases at V and 3 bases at J, with 10 bases in the middle. CDR3 size: 12 residues. The CDR3 is CARTRPGYEQYF. The CDR3 DNA is TGTGCCAGAACTAGGCCGGGCTACGAGCAGTACTTC.

The gene calls are TRBV5-1 and TRBJ2-3, with 9 bases lining up with TRBD1. Looked up from germline, CDR1 is SGHRS and CDR2 is YFSETQ. Trimming cost V 5 bases and J 4 bases; bases outside gene matches: 2. This CDR3 spans 13 amino acids. The DNA of the CDR3 is TGCGCCAGCAGAGGACAGGGGCCAGATACGCAGTATTTT. It encodes CASRGQGPDTQYF.

The chain carries TRBV27 and TRBJ2-1; TRBD2 matches at 13 bases. J gave up 11 bases and V 8 bases, and 12 bases lay outside the gene matches. Germline loops: CDR1 MNHEY, CDR2 SMNVEV (reference sequence). The CDR3 has 15 amino acids. CDR3 sequence reads: CASGRGLAGTDKQFF. CDR3 DNA: TGTGCCAGCGGACGGGGACTAGCGGGGACCGACAAGCAGTTCTTC.

This chain uses TRBV6-5 with TRBJ2-7, with D tentatively TRBD2 (6 bases). Germline CDR1 and CDR2: MNHEY and SVGAGI. The V end lost 6 bases, the J end lost 1 base, and 13 bases lay between the germline ends. CDR3 length equals 14 residues. The CDR3 sequence is CASRGSAGSYEQYF. The CDR3 DNA reads as TGTGCCAGCAGGGGCTCCGCGGGGTCCTACGAGCAGTACTTC.

This clone was counted a single time. An end of the junction differs from the germline gene, which may be a read error. The rearrangement joins TRBV7-9 to TRBJ2-3; possibly TRBD2 for D (6 bases). Per germline, CDR1 SEHNR and CDR2 FQNEAQ (reference sequence). The CDR3 covers 18 residues. As DNA, the CDR3 is TGTTCCAGCAGCCCGAGGTTCGGGGGTTTCTCCGATACAGATACGCAGTATTTT. This sequence encodes CSSSPRFGGFSDTDTQYF.

The count of this clone is one. The chain is built from TRBV5-6 and TRBJ2-5; D uncertain. In germline, CDR1 is SGHDT, CDR2 YYEEEE. This CDR3 has 12 amino acids. Between the trimmed V and J ends, which lost 2 bases and 1 base, there was a span of 3 bases. CDR3 region: CASSFFQETQYF. For the CDR3, the DNA is TGTGCCAGCAGCTTCTTCCAAGAGACCCAGTACTTC.

The chain combines TRBV19 with TRBJ1-2, with D hard to call. V was pared by 0 bases and J by 8 bases, with 13 bases between. CDR1 is LNHDA and CDR2 is SQIVND in the germline V gene (reference sequence). The CDR3 loop spans 14 amino acids. In nucleotides, the CDR3 is TGTGCCAGTAGTATAGAAGGAGGGTTCGGCGGCTACACCTTC. It is translated as CASSIEGGFGGYTF.

This chain joins TRBV10-3 and TRBJ2-3, with TRBD2 identical over 11 bases. With 0 bases clipped from V and 1 base from J, the junction kept 6 bases outside the gene matches. There are 18 residues in the CDR3. CDR1 is ENHRY and CDR2 is SYGVKD in the germline V gene. This chain's CDR3 is CAISESASGGLRTDTQYF. The CDR3 coding sequence is TGTGCCATCAGTGAGTCGGCTAGCGGGGGGCTCCGCACAGATACGCAGTATTTT.

This clone was counted only a few times. This chain links TRBV7-2 with TRBJ2-1, with TRBD2 identical over 9 bases. This CDR3 contains 15 residues. The V gene end was trimmed by 5 bases and the J gene end by 7 bases; junction bases not matched to a gene: 9. The V gene's germline CDR1 is SGHTA and CDR2 FQGNSA. The CDR3 reads CASSPPGTSWNEQFF. The CDR3 DNA reads as TGTGCCAGCAGCCCGCCCGGGACTAGCTGGAATGAGCAGTTCTTC.

Remarks on this clone: Germline is not matched at one junction end, which may reflect a read error. This sample also contains other DNA sequences that code for the same CDR3. The chain is built from TRBV7-2 and TRBJ2-2; 9 positions match TRBD1. From germline, CDR1 is SGHTA and CDR2 FQGNSA. This CDR3 has 14 residues. CDR3 nucleotide sequence: TGTGCCAGTAGCTCGACAGGGGGTACCGGGGAGCTGTTTTTT. This translates into CASSSTGGTGELFF.

This rearrangement joins TRBV7-9 to TRBJ2-3, with 9 bases that match TRBD2. The length of the CDR3 is 15 residues. V dropped 2 bases and J dropped 2; count of bases not matched to a gene: 2. CDR1 and CDR2 (germline): SEHNR, FQNEAQ (reference sequence). The CDR3: CASSLSSGVTDTQYF. The CDR3 coding sequence is TGTGCCAGCAGCTTATCTAGCGGGGTCACAGATACGCAGTATTTT.

V is TRBV28 and J is TRBJ1-5; D is perhaps TRBD1 (6 bases). Germline V CDR1 and CDR2: MDHEN, SYDVKM. Between the trimmed V and J ends, which lost 5 bases and 1 base, there was a span of 12 bases. This CDR3 has 15 amino acids. The CDR3 loop reads CASSPSTGSNQPQHF. DNA of the CDR3: TGTGCCAGCAGTCCCTCTACAGGGAGCAATCAGCCCCAGCATTTT.

The chain links TRBV4-3 to TRBJ2-1; 11 positions agree with TRBD2. CDR1 and CDR2 from the germline V gene are LGHNA and YSLEER. V gave up 0 bases and J gave up 3 bases; unmatched junction bases: 4. The CDR3 has 17 residues. The CDR3 sequence: CASSQDPGLADYNEQFF. The CDR3 DNA reads TGCGCCAGCAGCCAAGATCCGGGACTAGCGGACTACAATGAGCAGTTCTTC.

This clone was recorded once. The chain recombines TRBV7-2 with TRBJ1-1, with D perhaps TRBD1 (6 bases). The V end lost 1 base, the J end lost 4 bases, and 13 bases lay between the germline ends. This CDR3 spans 15 amino acids. Per germline, CDR1 SGHTA and CDR2 FQGNSA. The CDR3 protein is CASSLEGGRITEAFF. The CDR3 DNA reads as TGTGCCAGCAGCTTAGAGGGGGGGCGCATCACTGAAGCTTTCTTT.

This clone was counted only a few times. V usage is TRBV27 and J usage is TRBJ2-3; TRBD2 agrees at 7 bases. The germline V gene has CDR1 MNHEY and CDR2 SMNVEV (reference sequence). This CDR3 is built from 20 residues. The J segment lost 4 bases and the V segment lost 0 bases, leaving 19 bases of the junction unmatched. The CDR3 loop reads CASSLSVPGRGSTRPDTQYF. DNA of the CDR3: TGTGCCAGCAGTTTATCGGTCCCTGGGCGGGGGAGCACTCGGCCAGATACGCAGTATTTT.

This rearrangement joins TRBV12-5 to TRBJ2-7; 7 bases are a match to TRBD1. V lost 6 bases to trimming and J lost 0 bases; unmatched junction nucleotides: 5. The CDR3 sequence is 14 residues long. Germline V lookup: CDR1 LGHNT, CDR2 FRNRAP. The DNA for the CDR3 is TGTGCTAGTGGCCAGGGACAGAACTCCTACGAGCAGTACTTC. It is translated as CASGQGQNSYEQYF.

In regard to this clone: The junction departs from the called germline gene at one end, perhaps through a read error. The chain is built from TRBV7-7 and TRBJ2-1, with 12 positions matching TRBD2. This CDR3 is 17 amino acids long. Germline loops: CDR1 SSHAT, CDR2 FNYEAQ (reference sequence). CDR3 region: CASSLTTWTSGNNEQFF. Written as DNA, the CDR3 is TGTGCTAGCAGCTTAACGACCTGGACTAGCGGGAACAATGAGCAGTTCTTC.

This chain joins TRBV7-6 and TRBJ2-7, with TRBD2 identical over 9 bases. Germline V gene lookup returns CDR1 SGHVS and CDR2 FNYEAQ. This CDR3 spans 16 amino acids. With 4 bases clipped from V and 0 bases from J, the junction kept 7 bases outside the gene matches. For the CDR3, the DNA is TGTGCCAGCAGCTCTGGCGGTAGCGGGAGCTCCTACGAGCAGTACTTC. It is translated as CASSSGGSGSSYEQYF.

The chain uses TRBV9 and TRBJ1-2, with D possibly TRBD1 on 6 matching bases. Germline V lookup: CDR1 SGDLS, CDR2 YYNGEE. There are 13 residues in the CDR3. Between the trimmed V and J ends, which lost 4 bases and 6 bases, there was a span of 13 bases. The CDR3 spells CASSWTVSDGYTF. The CDR3 region has the DNA TGTGCCAGCAGCTGGACAGTATCAGATGGCTACACCTTC.